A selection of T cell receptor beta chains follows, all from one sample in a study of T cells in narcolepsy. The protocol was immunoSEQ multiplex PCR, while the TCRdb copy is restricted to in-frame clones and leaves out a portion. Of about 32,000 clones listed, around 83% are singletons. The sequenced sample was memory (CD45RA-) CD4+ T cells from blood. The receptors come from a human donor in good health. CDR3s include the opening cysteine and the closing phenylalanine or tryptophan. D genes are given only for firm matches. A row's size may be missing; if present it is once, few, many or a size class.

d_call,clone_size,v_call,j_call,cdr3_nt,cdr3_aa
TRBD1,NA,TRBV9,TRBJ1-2,TGTGCCAGCAGCGTAGACCGACAGGGTGGCGGCTACACCTTC,CASSVDRQGGGYTF
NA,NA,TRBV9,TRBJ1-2,TGTGCCAGCAGCCAGCCACCCCAAGAGAGGGGCTACACCTTC,CASSQPPQERGYTF
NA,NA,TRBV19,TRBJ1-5,TGTGCCAGTAGTATAGATGGGGTGACGCGACACACGGCTAGCAATCAGCCCCAGCATTTT,CASSIDGVTRHTASNQPQHF
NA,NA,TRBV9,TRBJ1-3,TGTGCCAGCAGCGAGGACAGCTTCTCTGGAAACACCATATATTTT,CASSEDSFSGNTIYF
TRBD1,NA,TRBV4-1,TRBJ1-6,TGCGCCAGCAGCCGAGAGGACAGGGGGTATAATTCACCCCTCCACTTT,CASSREDRGYNSPLHF
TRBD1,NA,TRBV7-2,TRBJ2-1,TGTGCCAGCAGCTTAGGAATGGACAGGGTCAGGCACAATGAGCAGTTCTTC,CASSLGMDRVRHNEQFF
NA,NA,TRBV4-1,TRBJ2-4,TGCGCCAGCAGCCCTACTGTTAAGTGGCGGGGTAAAGACATTCAGTACTTC,CASSPTVKWRGKDIQYF
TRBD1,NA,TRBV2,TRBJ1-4,TGTGCCAGCAGTCGAGGACAGGGCTCAGGTGAAAAACTGTTTTTT,CASSRGQGSGEKLFF
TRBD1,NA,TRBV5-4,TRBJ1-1,TGTGCCAGCAGCTCCGGGACAGATATGAACACTGAAGCTTTCTTT,CASSSGTDMNTEAFF
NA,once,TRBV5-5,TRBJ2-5,TGTGCCAGCAGATTAGCCGAGACCCAGTACTTC,CASRLAETQYF
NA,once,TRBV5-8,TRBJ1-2,TGTGCCAGCAGCCAAGACCAATTCCGTCCGGGATATGGCTACACCTTC,CASSQDQFRPGYGYTF
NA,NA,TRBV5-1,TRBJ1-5,TGCGCCAGCAGCTTGGATGCCATCGAGGGTCAGCCCCAGCATTTT,CASSLDAIEGQPQHF
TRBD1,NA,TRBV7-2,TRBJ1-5,TGTGCCAGCAGTCGGGACAGGGGGAATCAGCCCCAGCATTTT,CASSRDRGNQPQHF
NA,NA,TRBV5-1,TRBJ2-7,TGCGCCAGCAGCTTGAACGGTGGGGGACTTTACGAGCAGTACTTC,CASSLNGGGLYEQYF
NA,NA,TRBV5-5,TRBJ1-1,TGTGCCAGCAGCCTTCGGACCGGGACAGCTTTCTTT,CASSLRTGTAFF
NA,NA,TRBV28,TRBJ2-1,TGTGCCAGCAGTTTAGGGACATTGGGGGGCAATGAGCAGTTCTTC,CASSLGTLGGNEQFF